Listed below are T cell receptor beta chains from one sample, sequenced in a study of blood T cells in healthy people across ages. TCRdb used MiXCR to reprocess the 5' RACE reads, holding one entry per CDR3 protein. The sample has 600,000 or so distinct CDR3 sequences; 47% are singletons. The sequenced sample was blood. The receptors come from a man older than 75 in good health. Each CDR3 is given with its conserved first and last residue. Each record gives: V gene, CDR3 length, CDR3 protein.

V gene: TRBV20-1
CDR3 length: 13
CDR3 protein: CSARLAGVWEQFF

V gene: TRBV20-1
CDR3 length: 15
CDR3 protein: CSARDPGGQLNEQFF

V gene: TRBV6-1
CDR3 length: 16
CDR3 protein: CASRRSDSLMGETQYF

V gene: TRBV7-2
CDR3 length: 16
CDR3 protein: CASSLGQGVYRETQYF

V gene: TRBV20-1
CDR3 length: 10
CDR3 protein: CSAYEETQYF

V gene: TRBV29-1
CDR3 length: 14
CDR3 protein: CSVLWTSGSHEQFF

V gene: TRBV29-1
CDR3 length: 14
CDR3 protein: CSVDDRGRADTQYF

V gene: TRBV20-1
CDR3 length: 10
CDR3 protein: CSAKKDEQFF

V gene: TRBV4-2
CDR3 length: 18
CDR3 protein: CASSQEGTSGWSGYEQYF

V gene: TRBV6-6
CDR3 length: 13
CDR3 protein: CASSALQRDTQYF

V gene: TRBV6-4
CDR3 length: 14
CDR3 protein: CASSDLGGSDTQYF

V gene: TRBV28
CDR3 length: 18
CDR3 protein: CASSFSLRDGAVAYEQYF

V gene: TRBV2
CDR3 length: 15
CDR3 protein: CASRRLTENANEQFF

V gene: TRBV20-1
CDR3 length: 14
CDR3 protein: CSAPSRRTQETQYF

V gene: TRBV6-5
CDR3 length: 15
CDR3 protein: CASSPSGTSGFKQYF

V gene: TRBV7-2
CDR3 length: 16
CDR3 protein: CASSLSGGRGTDTQYF

V gene: TRBV5-5
CDR3 length: 15
CDR3 protein: CASSLGGNMNTEAFF

V gene: TRBV2
CDR3 length: 15
CDR3 protein: CASSDGLAGDNEQFF

V gene: TRBV20-1
CDR3 length: 15
CDR3 protein: CSAARGGTSYNEQFF

V gene: TRBV7-2
CDR3 length: 15
CDR3 protein: CASSLAGLVVDEQYF

V gene: TRBV7-8
CDR3 length: 14
CDR3 protein: CASRTGGGYNEQFF

V gene: TRBV10-3
CDR3 length: 16
CDR3 protein: CAINSRGQGSTDTQYF

V gene: TRBV7-3
CDR3 length: 14
CDR3 protein: CASSPGQGALKQYF

V gene: TRBV7-9
CDR3 length: 12
CDR3 protein: CASSPSGNTQYF

V gene: TRBV7-9
CDR3 length: 15
CDR3 protein: CASSLWTSGQETQYF

V gene: TRBV7-9
CDR3 length: 14
CDR3 protein: CASSLGSLGETQYF

V gene: TRBV14
CDR3 length: 12
CDR3 protein: CASSPQYNEQFF

V gene: TRBV10-3
CDR3 length: 11
CDR3 protein: CAISESNEQFF

V gene: TRBV12-5
CDR3 length: 13
CDR3 protein: CASARGFSYEQYF

V gene: TRBV5-1
CDR3 length: 15
CDR3 protein: CASGPLALSTDTQYF

V gene: TRBV11-1
CDR3 length: 13
CDR3 protein: CASSRSLNTEAFF

V gene: TRBV15
CDR3 length: 12
CDR3 protein: CATSISLGSAFF

V gene: TRBV6-1
CDR3 length: 13
CDR3 protein: CASASGWDTEAFF

V gene: TRBV15
CDR3 length: 13
CDR3 protein: CATSRDLAQPQHF

V gene: TRBV7-9
CDR3 length: 15
CDR3 protein: CASSLGAGGSQTQYF

V gene: TRBV5-5
CDR3 length: 17
CDR3 protein: CASSSEFWGDRSGGYTF

V gene: TRBV6-6
CDR3 length: 12
CDR3 protein: CTSSYSGETQYF

V gene: TRBV4-3
CDR3 length: 16
CDR3 protein: CASSQALSLYNSPLHF

V gene: TRBV6-2/TRBV6-3
CDR3 length: 15
CDR3 protein: CASSQGRGTTDTQYF

V gene: TRBV5-1
CDR3 length: 15
CDR3 protein: CASTLDGASYNEQFF

V gene: TRBV3-1
CDR3 length: 17
CDR3 protein: CASSPYRTSGGTDTQYF

V gene: TRBV20-1
CDR3 length: 13
CDR3 protein: CSARLAGMNEQFF

V gene: TRBV28
CDR3 length: 13
CDR3 protein: CATLGGSYNEQFF

V gene: TRBV28
CDR3 length: 14
CDR3 protein: CASRGGTEAVGYTF

V gene: TRBV20-1
CDR3 length: 14
CDR3 protein: CSAAPTGILREQYF

V gene: TRBV20-1
CDR3 length: 14
CDR3 protein: CSARDRAGFKGYTF

V gene: TRBV4-3
CDR3 length: 14
CDR3 protein: CASSQSGRGGKLFF

V gene: TRBV2
CDR3 length: 14
CDR3 protein: CASSFGLAGYEQYF

V gene: TRBV5-1
CDR3 length: 15
CDR3 protein: CASSSSSGTNNEQFF

V gene: TRBV29-1
CDR3 length: 12
CDR3 protein: CSVGGPAGEQYF

V gene: TRBV20-1
CDR3 length: 13
CDR3 protein: CSAKTGGGEKLFF

V gene: TRBV5-6
CDR3 length: 19
CDR3 protein: CASSSPSPDWTPRPPGYTF

V gene: TRBV28
CDR3 length: 16
CDR3 protein: CASTRDFFSGANVLTF

V gene: TRBV6-5
CDR3 length: 16
CDR3 protein: CASSQQGPRGVDEQFF

V gene: TRBV6-6
CDR3 length: 14
CDR3 protein: CATGVFGPHNEQFF